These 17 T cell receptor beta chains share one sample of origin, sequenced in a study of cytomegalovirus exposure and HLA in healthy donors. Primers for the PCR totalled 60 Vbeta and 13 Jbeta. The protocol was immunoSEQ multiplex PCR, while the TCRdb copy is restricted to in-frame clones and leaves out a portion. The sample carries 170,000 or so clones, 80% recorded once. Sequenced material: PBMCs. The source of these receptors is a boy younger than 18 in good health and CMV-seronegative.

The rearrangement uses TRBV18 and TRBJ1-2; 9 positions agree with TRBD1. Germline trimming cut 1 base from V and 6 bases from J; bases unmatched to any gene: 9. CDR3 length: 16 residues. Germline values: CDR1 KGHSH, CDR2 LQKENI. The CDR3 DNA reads TGTGCCAGCTCACCACGGAGGGGGACAGGGAGTGATGGCTACACCTTC. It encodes CASSPRRGTGSDGYTF.

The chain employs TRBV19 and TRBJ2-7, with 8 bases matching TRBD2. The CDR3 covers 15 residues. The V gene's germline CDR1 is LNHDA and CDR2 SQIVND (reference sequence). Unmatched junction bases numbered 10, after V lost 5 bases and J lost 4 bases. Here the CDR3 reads CASSLPGAGGYEQYF. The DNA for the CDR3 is TGTGCCAGTAGTCTGCCGGGCGCGGGAGGATACGAGCAGTACTTC.

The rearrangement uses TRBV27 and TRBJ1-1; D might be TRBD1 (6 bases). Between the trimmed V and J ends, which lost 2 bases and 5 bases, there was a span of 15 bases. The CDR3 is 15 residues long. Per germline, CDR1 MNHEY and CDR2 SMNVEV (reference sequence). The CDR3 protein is CASSLAGTPVTEAFF. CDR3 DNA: TGTGCCAGCAGTTTAGCCGGGACACCGGTTACTGAAGCTTTCTTT.

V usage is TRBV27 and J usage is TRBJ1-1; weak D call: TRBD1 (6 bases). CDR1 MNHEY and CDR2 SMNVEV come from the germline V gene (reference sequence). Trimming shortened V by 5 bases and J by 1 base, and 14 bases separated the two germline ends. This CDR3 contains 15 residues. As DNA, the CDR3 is TGTGCCAGCAGTCCTCGAGGGGGGGGGAACACTGAAGCTTTCTTT. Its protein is CASSPRGGGNTEAFF.

The CDR3 protein is CASSNGALNQPQHF. The CDR3 DNA sequence: TGTGCCAGCAGTAATGGGGCACTGAATCAGCCCCAGCATTTT. This chain joins TRBV9 and TRBJ1-5; D possibly corresponds to TRBD1 (5 bases). The V end lost 5 bases, the J end lost 4 bases, and 13 bases lay between the germline ends. CDR1 SGDLS and CDR2 YYNGEE come from the germline V gene. The CDR3 loop spans 14 amino acids.

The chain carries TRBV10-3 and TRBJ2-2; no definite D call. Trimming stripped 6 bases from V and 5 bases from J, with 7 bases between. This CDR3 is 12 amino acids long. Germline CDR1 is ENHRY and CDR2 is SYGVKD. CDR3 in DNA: TGTGCCATCAGGGGCCGGACCGGGGAGCTGTTTTTT. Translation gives CAIRGRTGELFF.

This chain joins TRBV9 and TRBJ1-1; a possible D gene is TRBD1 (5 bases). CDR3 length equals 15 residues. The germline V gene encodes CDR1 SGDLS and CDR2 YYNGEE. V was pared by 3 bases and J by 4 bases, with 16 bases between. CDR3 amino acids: CASSATQGWTTEAFF. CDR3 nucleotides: TGTGCCAGCAGCGCGACCCAGGGTTGGACCACTGAAGCTTTCTTT.

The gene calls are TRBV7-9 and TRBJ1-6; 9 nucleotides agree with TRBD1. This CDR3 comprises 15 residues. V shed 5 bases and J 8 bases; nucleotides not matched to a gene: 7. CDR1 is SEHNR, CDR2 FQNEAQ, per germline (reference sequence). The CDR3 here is CASSLTGQGYSPLHF. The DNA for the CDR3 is TGTGCCAGCAGCCTAACCGGACAGGGGTATTCACCCCTCCACTTT.

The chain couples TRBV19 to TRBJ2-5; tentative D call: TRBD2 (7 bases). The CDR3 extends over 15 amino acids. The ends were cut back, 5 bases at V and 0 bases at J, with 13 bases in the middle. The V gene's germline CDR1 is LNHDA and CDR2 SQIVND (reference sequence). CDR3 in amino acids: CASSGGLADQETQYF. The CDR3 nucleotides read TGTGCCAGTAGTGGGGGCCTAGCGGACCAAGAGACCCAGTACTTC. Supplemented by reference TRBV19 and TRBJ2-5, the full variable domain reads DGGITQSPKYLFRKEGQNVTLSCEQNLNHDAMYWYRQDPGQGLRLIYYSQIVNDFQKGDIAEGYSVSREKKESFPLTVTSAQKNPTAFYLCASSGGLADQETQYFGPGTRLLVL.

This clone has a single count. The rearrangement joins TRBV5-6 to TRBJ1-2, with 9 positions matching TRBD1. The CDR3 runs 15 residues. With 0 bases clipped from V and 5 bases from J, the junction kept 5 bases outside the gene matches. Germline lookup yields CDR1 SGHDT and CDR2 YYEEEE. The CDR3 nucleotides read TGTGCCAGCAGCTTGGTTTTGGGGACAGGGTATGGCTACACCTTC. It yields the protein CASSLVLGTGYGYTF.

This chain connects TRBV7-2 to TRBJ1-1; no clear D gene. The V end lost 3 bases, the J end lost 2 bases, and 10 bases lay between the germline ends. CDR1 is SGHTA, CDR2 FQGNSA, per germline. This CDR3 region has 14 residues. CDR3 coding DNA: TGTGCCAGCAGCTTCGGCGGATTAAACACTGAAGCTTTCTTT. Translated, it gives CASSFGGLNTEAFF.

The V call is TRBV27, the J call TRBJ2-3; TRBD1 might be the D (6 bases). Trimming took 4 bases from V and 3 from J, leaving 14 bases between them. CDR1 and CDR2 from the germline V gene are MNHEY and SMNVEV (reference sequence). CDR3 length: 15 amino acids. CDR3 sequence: CASSWITRGTDTQYF. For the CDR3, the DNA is TGTGCCAGCAGTTGGATAACCAGGGGTACAGATACGCAGTATTTT.

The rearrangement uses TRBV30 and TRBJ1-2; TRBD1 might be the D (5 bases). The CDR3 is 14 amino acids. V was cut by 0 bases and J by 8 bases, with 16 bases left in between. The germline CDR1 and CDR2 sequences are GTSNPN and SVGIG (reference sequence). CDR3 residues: CAWSVGGSPVGYTF. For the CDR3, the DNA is TGTGCCTGGAGTGTTGGGGGGAGTCCTGTGGGCTACACCTTC.

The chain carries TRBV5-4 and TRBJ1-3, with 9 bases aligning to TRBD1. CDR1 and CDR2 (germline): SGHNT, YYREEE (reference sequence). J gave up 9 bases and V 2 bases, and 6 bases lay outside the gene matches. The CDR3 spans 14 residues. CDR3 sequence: CASSLQGASSTIYF. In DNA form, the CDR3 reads TGTGCCAGCAGCTTACAGGGGGCATCGAGCACCATATATTTT.

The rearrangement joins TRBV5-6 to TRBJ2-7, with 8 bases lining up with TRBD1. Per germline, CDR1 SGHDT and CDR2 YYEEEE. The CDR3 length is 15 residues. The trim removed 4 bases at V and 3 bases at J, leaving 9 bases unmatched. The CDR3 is CASSTQDREFYEQYF. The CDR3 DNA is TGTGCCAGCAGCACACAGGACAGGGAATTCTACGAGCAGTACTTC. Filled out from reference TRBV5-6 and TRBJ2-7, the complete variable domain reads DAGVTQSPTHLIKTRGQQVTLRCSPKSGHDTVSWYQQALGQGPQFIFQYYEEEERQRGNFPDRFSGHQFPNYSSELNVNALLLGDSALYLCASSTQDREFYEQYFGPGTRLTVT.

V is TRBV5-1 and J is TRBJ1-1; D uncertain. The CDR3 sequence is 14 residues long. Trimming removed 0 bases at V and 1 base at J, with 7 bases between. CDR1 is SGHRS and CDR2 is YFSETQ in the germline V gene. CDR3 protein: CASSLVVQNTEAFF. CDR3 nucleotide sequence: TGCGCCAGCAGCTTGGTGGTACAGAACACTGAAGCTTTCTTT.

The CDR3 DNA sequence: TGTGCCAGCAGCCGGACAGGGGGATCAGCCTATGGCTACACCTTC. It is translated as CASSRTGGSAYGYTF. J is TRBJ1-2 and V is TRBV27; 10 positions agree with TRBD1. Germline CDR1 is MNHEY and CDR2 is SMNVEV (reference sequence). The ends lost 6 bases at V and 4 bases at J; junction bases unmatched: 8. CDR3 length: 15 residues.